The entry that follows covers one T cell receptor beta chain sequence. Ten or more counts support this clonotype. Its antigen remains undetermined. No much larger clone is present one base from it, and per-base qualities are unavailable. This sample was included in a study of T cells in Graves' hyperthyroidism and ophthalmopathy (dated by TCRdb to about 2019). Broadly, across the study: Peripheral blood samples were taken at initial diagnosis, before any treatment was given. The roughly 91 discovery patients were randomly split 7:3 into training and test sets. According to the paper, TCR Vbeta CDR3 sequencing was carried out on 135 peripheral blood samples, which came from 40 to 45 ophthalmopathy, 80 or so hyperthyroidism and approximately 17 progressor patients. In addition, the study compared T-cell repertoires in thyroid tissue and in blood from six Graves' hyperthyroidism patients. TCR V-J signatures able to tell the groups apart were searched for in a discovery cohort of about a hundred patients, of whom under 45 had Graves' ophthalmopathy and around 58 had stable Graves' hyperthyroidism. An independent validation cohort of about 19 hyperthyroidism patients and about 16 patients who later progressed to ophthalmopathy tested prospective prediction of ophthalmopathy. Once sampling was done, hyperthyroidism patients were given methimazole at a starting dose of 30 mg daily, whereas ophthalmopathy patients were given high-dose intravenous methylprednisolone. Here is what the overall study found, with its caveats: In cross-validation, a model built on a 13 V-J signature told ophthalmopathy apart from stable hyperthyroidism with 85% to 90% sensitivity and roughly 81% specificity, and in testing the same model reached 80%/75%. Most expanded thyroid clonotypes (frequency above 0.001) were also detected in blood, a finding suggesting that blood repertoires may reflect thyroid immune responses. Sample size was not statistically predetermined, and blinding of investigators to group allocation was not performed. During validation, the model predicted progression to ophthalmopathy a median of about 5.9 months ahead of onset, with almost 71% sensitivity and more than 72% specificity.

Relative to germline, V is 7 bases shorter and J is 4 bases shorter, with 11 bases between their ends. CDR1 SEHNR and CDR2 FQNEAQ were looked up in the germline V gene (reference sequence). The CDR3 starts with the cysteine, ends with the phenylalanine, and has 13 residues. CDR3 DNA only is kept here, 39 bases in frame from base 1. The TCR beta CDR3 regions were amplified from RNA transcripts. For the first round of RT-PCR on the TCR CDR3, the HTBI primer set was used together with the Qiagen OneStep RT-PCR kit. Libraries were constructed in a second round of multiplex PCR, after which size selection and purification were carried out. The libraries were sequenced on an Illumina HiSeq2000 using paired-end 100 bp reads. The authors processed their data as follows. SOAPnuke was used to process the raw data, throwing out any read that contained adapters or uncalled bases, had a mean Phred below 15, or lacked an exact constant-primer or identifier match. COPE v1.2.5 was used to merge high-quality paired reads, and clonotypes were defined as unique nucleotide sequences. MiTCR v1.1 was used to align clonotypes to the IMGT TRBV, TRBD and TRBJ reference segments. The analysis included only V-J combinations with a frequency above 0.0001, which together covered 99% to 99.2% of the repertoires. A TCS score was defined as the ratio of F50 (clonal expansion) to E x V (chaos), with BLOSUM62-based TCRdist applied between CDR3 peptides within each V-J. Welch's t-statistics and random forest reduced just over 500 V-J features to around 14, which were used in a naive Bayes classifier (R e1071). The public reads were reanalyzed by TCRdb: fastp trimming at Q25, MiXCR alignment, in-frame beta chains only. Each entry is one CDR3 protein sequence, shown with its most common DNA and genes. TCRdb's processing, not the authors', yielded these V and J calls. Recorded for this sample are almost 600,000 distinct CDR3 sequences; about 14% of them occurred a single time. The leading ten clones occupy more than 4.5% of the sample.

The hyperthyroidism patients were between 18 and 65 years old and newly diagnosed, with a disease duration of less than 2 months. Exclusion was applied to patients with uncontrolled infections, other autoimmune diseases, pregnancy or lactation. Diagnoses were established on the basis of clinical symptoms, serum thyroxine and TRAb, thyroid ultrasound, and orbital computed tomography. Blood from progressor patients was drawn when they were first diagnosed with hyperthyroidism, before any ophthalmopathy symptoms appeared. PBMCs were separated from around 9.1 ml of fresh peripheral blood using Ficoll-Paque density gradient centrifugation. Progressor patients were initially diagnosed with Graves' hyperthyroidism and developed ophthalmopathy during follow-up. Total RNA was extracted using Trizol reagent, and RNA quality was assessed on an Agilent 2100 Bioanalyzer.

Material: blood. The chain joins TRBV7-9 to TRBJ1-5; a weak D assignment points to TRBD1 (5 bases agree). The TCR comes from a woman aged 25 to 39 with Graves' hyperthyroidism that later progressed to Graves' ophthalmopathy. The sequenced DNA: TGTGCCAGCACCCGAGGGGATAATCAGCCCCAGCATTTT. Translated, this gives CASTRGDNQPQHF.